The rows below give T cell receptor beta chains drawn from one sample of a study of blood T cell repertoires in COVID-19. Data came from immunoSEQ multiplex PCR; TCRdb stores just in-frame clones and leaves some out. The table lists approximately 170,000 clones, less than 85% of them singletons. Input material: peripheral blood. The receptor source for this set is a woman older than 75 with active or convalescent COVID-19. CDR3s include the opening cysteine and the closing phenylalanine or tryptophan. A D gene is named only where the DNA matches it firmly. Some rows mark clone size as missing; the rest say once, few, many or name a class of expanded clone.

V gene	clone size	J gene	D gene	CDR3 protein	CDR3 DNA
TRBV7-3	.	TRBJ1-1	TRBD1	CASSPSGTGGEAFF	TGTGCCAGCAGCCCTAGTGGGACAGGAGGTGAAGCTTTCTTT
TRBV18	.	TRBJ1-1	TRBD1	CASSTGQDTEAFF	TGTGCCAGCTCAACCGGACAGGACACTGAAGCTTTCTTT
TRBV9	.	TRBJ1-3	.	CASSAVPGSSGNTIYF	TGTGCCAGCAGCGCCGTACCGGGTTCCTCTGGAAACACCATATATTTT
TRBV5-1	.	TRBJ1-5	.	CASSLGAGNQPQHF	TGCGCCAGCAGCTTGGGTGCAGGCAATCAGCCCCAGCATTTT
TRBV11-1	.	TRBJ2-7	TRBD2	CASSSASGEQYF	TGTGCCAGCAGCTCCGCTAGCGGCGAGCAGTACTTC
TRBV19	.	TRBJ2-7	.	CASRTSSKVHEQYF	TGTGCCAGTAGAACTAGCTCCAAGGTCCACGAGCAGTACTTC
TRBV7-9	.	TRBJ2-7	TRBD1	CASSPAGDRARQQYF	TGTGCCAGCAGCCCCGCGGGGGACAGGGCCCGGCAGCAGTACTTC
TRBV27	few	TRBJ2-4	.	CASSFPVSWPNIQYF	TGTGCCAGCAGTTTCCCAGTGTCCTGGCCTAACATTCAGTACTTC
TRBV3-1/TRBV3-2	.	TRBJ2-3	.	CASSRFRGDTQYF	TGTGCCAGCAGCCGTTTTCGGGGGGATACGCAGTATTTT
TRBV19	.	TRBJ1-5	.	CASSIRGNSNQPQHF	TGTGCCAGTAGTATACGGGGTAATAGCAATCAGCCCCAGCATTTT
TRBV2	few	TRBJ2-1	TRBD2	CASLGLALNEQFF	TGTGCCAGCCTAGGACTAGCTCTCAATGAGCAGTTCTTC
TRBV7-9	.	TRBJ2-7	.	CASSSPGHYYEQYF	TGTGCCAGCAGCTCGCCGGGACATTACTACGAGCAGTACTTC
TRBV20-1	.	TRBJ1-5	TRBD1	CSVQGDQPQHF	TGCAGTGTACAGGGGGATCAGCCCCAGCATTTT
TRBV19	few	TRBJ2-3	TRBD2	CASSITSGMPVDTQYF	TGTGCCAGTAGTATTACTAGCGGGATGCCGGTTGATACGCAGTATTTT
TRBV28	few	TRBJ1-3	TRBD1	CASSPGPRTGVTGNTIYF	TGTGCCAGCAGCCCCGGACCCCGCACAGGGGTTACTGGAAACACCATATATTTT
TRBV9	.	TRBJ1-1	TRBD1	CASGKGQGSAEAFF	TGTGCCAGCGGAAAGGGACAGGGAAGCGCTGAAGCTTTCTTT
TRBV5-1	.	TRBJ1-1	TRBD1	CASSLGGTGSTEAFF	TGCGCCAGCAGCTTGGGTGGGACAGGGTCCACTGAAGCTTTCTTT
TRBV7-2	.	TRBJ1-1	.	CASSLATGGNTEAFF	TGTGCCAGCAGCTTAGCGACCGGCGGGAACACTGAAGCTTTCTTT
TRBV11-2	once	TRBJ1-1	TRBD1	CASSWEQGNEAFF	TGTGCCAGCAGCTGGGAACAGGGGAATGAAGCTTTCTTT
TRBV6-6	.	TRBJ2-7	TRBD1	CASAGTKHRGSYEQYF	TGTGCCAGCGCAGGAACCAAACACAGGGGGTCCTACGAGCAGTACTTC
TRBV24-1	.	TRBJ2-1	TRBD2	CATSEATSGRANEQFF	TGTGCCACCAGTGAGGCTACTAGCGGTAGGGCCAATGAGCAGTTCTTC
TRBV12-5	.	TRBJ2-2	TRBD2	CASGWVAGGTGELFF	TGTGCTAGTGGTTGGGTAGCGGGAGGCACCGGGGAGCTGTTTTTT
TRBV7-8	.	TRBJ2-7	TRBD1	CASSLAGDRVYEQYF	TGTGCCAGCAGCTTAGCTGGGGACAGGGTCTACGAGCAGTACTTC
TRBV28	.	TRBJ2-1	.	CASSLQGKSYNEQFF	TGTGCCAGCAGTTTACAGGGAAAATCCTACAATGAGCAGTTCTTC
TRBV30	.	TRBJ2-1	TRBD2	CASEPASGRINEQFF	TGTGCCTCAGAACCCGCAAGCGGGAGAATCAATGAGCAGTTCTTC
TRBV5-1	.	TRBJ2-5	.	CASSPVQTDIVETQYF	TGCGCCAGCAGCCCAGTACAGACGGACATTGTGGAGACCCAGTACTTC
TRBV3-1/TRBV3-2	.	TRBJ2-3	.	CASSQDFTGVADTQYF	TGTGCCAGCAGCCAAGACTTCACGGGAGTGGCAGATACGCAGTATTTT
TRBV2	.	TRBJ1-2	.	CASSEGFLLGGYTF	TGTGCCAGCAGCGAGGGATTCTTATTGGGTGGCTACACCTTC
TRBV9	many	TRBJ2-1	TRBD2	CASSELAGEGHEQFF	TGTGCCAGCAGCGAACTAGCGGGAGAGGGGCATGAGCAGTTCTTC
TRBV5-1	.	TRBJ1-1	.	CASSLATGNTEAFF	TGCGCCAGCAGCTTGGCAACCGGGAACACTGAAGCTTTCTTT
TRBV5-8	.	TRBJ1-1	.	CASTKRAGNTEAFF	TGTGCCAGCACCAAGCGGGCGGGGAACACTGAAGCTTTCTTT
TRBV6-6	.	TRBJ1-5	.	CASSYDSTYQPQHF	TGTGCCAGCAGTTACGACAGTACCTATCAGCCCCAGCATTTT
TRBV28	.	TRBJ2-7	.	CASSLTRVRGYEQYF	TGTGCCAGCAGTCTAACACGGGTGCGGGGCTACGAGCAGTACTTC
TRBV5-1	.	TRBJ2-2	.	CASSLTGNTGELFF	TGCGCCAGCAGCCTCACAGGGAACACCGGGGAGCTGTTTTTT
TRBV7-8	.	TRBJ2-5	TRBD2	CASSFSRISGRGLETQYF	TGTGCCAGCAGCTTTAGTAGGATTAGCGGGAGAGGCTTAGAGACCCAGTACTTC
TRBV11-3	few	TRBJ2-3	.	CASSFESTDTQYF	TGTGCCAGCAGCTTCGAGAGCACAGATACGCAGTATTTT
TRBV15	.	TRBJ2-4	TRBD2	CATSRGSASGRNIQYF	TGTGCCACCAGCAGAGGGTCTGCTAGCGGGAGAAACATTCAGTACTTC
TRBV7-9	.	TRBJ1-2	TRBD1	CASSNGQGDGYTF	TGTGCCAGCAGCAACGGACAGGGCGATGGCTACACCTTC
TRBV19	.	TRBJ2-2	TRBD1	CASSPQDRGNTGELFF	TGTGCCAGTAGTCCCCAGGACAGGGGGAACACCGGGGAGCTGTTTTTT
TRBV9	.	TRBJ2-2	.	CASSGRLSTGELFF	TGTGCCAGCAGCGGACGACTTAGCACCGGGGAGCTGTTTTTT
TRBV18	.	TRBJ1-1	.	CASSPPGLRGAFF	TGTGCCAGCTCACCCCCCGGTTTGCGGGGAGCTTTCTTT
TRBV5-5	few	TRBJ1-1	TRBD1	CASSFGQGGTEAFF	TGTGCCAGCAGCTTTGGACAGGGAGGGACTGAAGCTTTCTTT
TRBV5-1	.	TRBJ2-3	TRBD1	CASSIDRVTDTQYF	TGCGCCAGCAGCATCGACAGGGTCACAGATACGCAGTATTTT
TRBV5-4	few	TRBJ1-2	.	CASSRREGANYGYTF	TGTGCCAGCAGCCGCCGGGAGGGAGCTAACTATGGCTACACCTTC
TRBV5-4	once	TRBJ2-5	TRBD1	CASSSGTGVYQETQYF	TGTGCCAGCAGTTCTGGGACAGGGGTTTACCAAGAGACCCAGTACTTC
TRBV6-5	once	TRBJ2-7	.	CASNSPGGITYEQYF	TGTGCCAGCAACTCCCCCGGGGGAATCACCTACGAGCAGTACTTC
TRBV7-9	.	TRBJ2-1	TRBD1	CASSLFEGAPFF	TGTGCCAGCAGCTTATTTGAGGGGGCGCCGTTCTTC
TRBV6-6	.	TRBJ1-5	.	CASSWTASNQPQHF	TGTGCCAGCAGCTGGACAGCTAGCAATCAGCCCCAGCATTTT
TRBV5-1	.	TRBJ2-3	TRBD2	CASSQGLAEDTDTQYF	TGCGCCAGCAGCCAAGGACTAGCGGAGGATACAGATACGCAGTATTTT
TRBV19	.	TRBJ2-2	TRBD2	CASSIYPPGGVGDTGELFF	TGTGCCAGTAGTATTTATCCCCCCGGGGGGGTAGGGGACACCGGGGAGCTGTTTTTT
TRBV3-1/TRBV3-2	.	TRBJ1-1	TRBD1	CASSQPGGSTEAFF	TGTGCCAGCAGCCAACCAGGGGGAAGTACTGAAGCTTTCTTT
TRBV7-6	.	TRBJ1-1	.	CASSLIEGTEAFF	TGTGCCAGCAGCTTAATTGAGGGTACTGAAGCTTTCTTT
TRBV7-8	many	TRBJ2-7	.	CASSSSAYEQYF	TGTGCCAGCAGCTCTTCGGCCTACGAGCAGTACTTC
TRBV5-1	.	TRBJ2-7	TRBD1	CASSSPGQGLGEQYF	TGCGCCAGCAGTTCACCGGGACAGGGGCTCGGGGAGCAGTACTTC
TRBV11-2	few	TRBJ1-2	TRBD1	CASRNLRRQGAEGYTF	TGTGCCAGCAGAAATCTGAGGAGACAGGGGGCGGAAGGCTACACCTTC